One and the same sample provided the 20 T cell receptor beta chains below, sequenced in a study of blood T cell repertoires in COVID-19. Generated by immunoSEQ multiplex PCR, the TCRdb table keeps only in-frame clones and is missing some. Of roughly 33,000 clones in the sample, around nine tenths were seen once. The sequencing input was peripheral blood. All receptors come from a human donor in a cohort sampled during active COVID-19.

CDR3 sequence reads: CASSPSKGAYEQYF. Here the CDR3 DNA reads TGTGCCAGCAGTCCCTCCAAGGGAGCCTACGAGCAGTACTTC. The rearrangement uses TRBV27 and TRBJ2-7; a possible D gene is TRBD2 (5 bases). The V and J ends lost 5 bases and 2 bases respectively, with 13 bases between them. This CDR3 region has 14 residues. The germline V gene encodes CDR1 MNHEY and CDR2 SMNVEV (reference sequence).

V gene TRBV11-1 combines with J gene TRBJ1-6, with D possibly TRBD1 on 5 matching bases. Per germline, CDR1 SGHAT and CDR2 FQDESV (reference sequence). There are 15 residues in the CDR3. The V end was cut by 4 bases, the J end by 9 bases, with 16 bases between. CDR3 in amino acids: CASSSTDSEISPLHF. The CDR3 coding sequence is TGTGCCAGCAGCTCGACCGACAGTGAAATTTCACCCCTCCACTTT.

There are a few counts of this clone. The genes are TRBV4-1 and TRBJ1-5; 10 nucleotides agree with TRBD1. The CDR3 contains 17 residues. Trimming cost V 2 bases and J 4 bases; bases outside gene matches: 8. The germline gives CDR1 MGHRA, CDR2 YSYEKL. CDR3 region: CASSQSSGTGANQPQHF. For the CDR3, the DNA is TGCGCCAGCAGCCAATCCTCCGGGACAGGGGCTAATCAGCCCCAGCATTTT.

V and J are TRBV6-6 and TRBJ1-1; 9 nucleotides align to TRBD1. This CDR3 comprises 14 residues. Looked up from germline, CDR1 is MNHNY and CDR2 is SVGAGI (reference sequence). V dropped 6 bases and J dropped 1; count of bases not matched to a gene: 3. CDR3 DNA: TGTGCCAGCAGGTCGGGACAGGGGAACACTGAAGCTTTCTTT. Its translation: CASRSGQGNTEAFF.

The chain has TRBV6-4 and TRBJ2-1, with 11 bases fitting TRBD1. The CDR3 totals 14 residues. J lost 13 bases, V lost 3 bases, and 8 bases had no gene match. Looked up from germline, CDR1 is MRHNA and CDR2 is SNTAGT. Here the CDR3 DNA reads TGTGCCAGCAGTGAGGATGAGGGGACAGGGGGTCAGTTCTTC. Translated: CASSEDEGTGGQFF.

The rearrangement links TRBV7-9 to TRBJ2-3, with 8 nucleotides matching TRBD2. Germline V lookup: CDR1 SEHNR, CDR2 FQNEAQ (reference sequence). The CDR3 spans 17 residues. With 2 bases clipped from V and 2 bases from J, the junction kept 9 bases outside the gene matches. CDR3 sequence (DNA): TGTGCCAGCAGCTTAATCAGCGGGGGAAGATCCACAGATACGCAGTATTTT. The encoded protein is CASSLISGGRSTDTQYF.

This clone has a handful of counts. This chain connects TRBV9 to TRBJ2-5, with 8 bases identical to TRBD2. Looked up from germline, CDR1 is SGDLS and CDR2 is YYNGEE. The CDR3 totals 15 residues. With 3 bases clipped from V and 0 bases from J, the junction kept 4 bases outside the gene matches. The CDR3 spells CASSARGGNQETQYF. Here the CDR3 DNA reads TGTGCCAGCAGCGCCCGGGGGGGAAACCAAGAGACCCAGTACTTC.

The chain links TRBV19 to TRBJ2-1, with 9 bases identical to TRBD1. The germline V gene encodes CDR1 LNHDA and CDR2 SQIVND (reference sequence). V gave up 1 base and J gave up 4 bases; unmatched junction bases: 5. The CDR3 runs to 16 residues. The CDR3 sequence is CASSIVGTGTYNEQFF. The CDR3 nucleotides are TGTGCCAGTAGTATAGTTGGGACAGGGACATACAATGAGCAGTTCTTC.

This chain links TRBV7-9 with TRBJ1-4, with a weak D call TRBD1 (5 bases). The ends were cut back, 5 bases at V and 7 bases at J, with 23 bases in the middle. This CDR3 spans 17 amino acids. Germline V CDR1 and CDR2: SEHNR, FQNEAQ (reference sequence). The CDR3 DNA sequence: TGTGCCAGCAGCCACCCCTCCGGCAGGGAAACGGGTGAAAAACTGTTTTTT. This translates into CASSHPSGRETGEKLFF.

The chain joins TRBV28 to TRBJ2-3, with D possibly matching TRBD2 (6 bases). Trimming removed 10 bases from V and 3 bases from J, with 14 bases in between. CDR1 and CDR2 from the germline V gene are MDHEN and SYDVKM. The CDR3 runs 13 residues. The CDR3 nucleotides read TGTGCCATTAAGGAGGGGCGGACAGATACGCAGTATTTT. Translation: CAIKEGRTDTQYF.

The sample holds one count of this clone. This sequence joins TRBV10-2 and TRBJ1-1; D might be TRBD1 (6 bases). The V end was cut by 6 bases, the J end by 0 bases, with 11 bases between. The germline V gene encodes CDR1 WSHSY and CDR2 SAAADI. CDR3 length equals 14 residues. The CDR3 is CASREQGMNTEAFF. CDR3 nucleotides: TGCGCCAGCAGGGAACAGGGTATGAACACTGAAGCTTTCTTT.

The chain carries TRBV19 and TRBJ2-7; the match to TRBD2 covers 8 bases. This CDR3 has 14 amino acids. The germline V gene has CDR1 LNHDA and CDR2 SQIVND (reference sequence). Trimming took 4 bases from V and 6 from J; bases not matched to a gene: 8. Here the CDR3 reads CASSTGLASGEQYF. DNA for the CDR3: TGTGCCAGTAGTACCGGACTAGCTTCGGGCGAGCAGTACTTC.

This chain links TRBV27 with TRBJ2-1, with D possibly being TRBD2 (6 bases). Germline values: CDR1 MNHEY, CDR2 SMNVEV (reference sequence). CDR3 length: 18 residues. V was pared by 4 bases and J by 1 base, with 20 bases between. CDR3 nucleotide sequence: TGTGCCAGCAGTTCCGACCGGGGCCAAGGGAGGTCCTACAATGAGCAGTTCTTC. This encodes CASSSDRGQGRSYNEQFF.

The rearrangement uses TRBV5-1 and TRBJ1-2, with 7 nucleotides matching TRBD1. V was clipped by 0 bases and J by 4 bases; unmatched bases: 6. Germline V gene lookup returns CDR1 SGHRS and CDR2 YFSETQ. This CDR3 has 15 residues. CDR3 in DNA: TGCGCCAGCAGCTTGGAGGCAGGGGGAAGCTATGGCTACACCTTC. This encodes CASSLEAGGSYGYTF.

This rearrangement joins TRBV6-5 to TRBJ1-6; possibly TRBD1 for D (6 bases). The V gene's germline CDR1 is MNHEY and CDR2 SVGAGI. The CDR3 consists of 15 residues. The V end lost 6 bases, the J end lost 5 bases, and 14 bases lay between the germline ends. The CDR3 region is CASRSGRGNNSPLHF. CDR3 DNA sequence: TGTGCCAGCAGGTCCGGTAGGGGGAATAATTCACCCCTCCACTTT.

V usage is TRBV7-2 and J usage is TRBJ1-2; D is unclear. The V gene's germline CDR1 is SGHTA and CDR2 FQGNSA. This CDR3 comprises 14 residues. V lost 2 bases and J lost 1, with 8 bases in between. The CDR3 coding sequence is TGTGCCAGCAGCTTAAAGCGCCTTAACTATGGCTACACCTTC. Its translation is CASSLKRLNYGYTF.

CDR3: CASRLGQSSYEQYF. The CDR3 nucleotides read TGCGCCAGCAGGCTGGGACAGAGCAGCTACGAGCAGTACTTC. V and J are TRBV5-1 and TRBJ2-7, with TRBD1 matching over 7 bases. Losses at the gene ends were 5 bases for V and 3 bases for J; bases not matched to a gene: 8. This CDR3 is 14 amino acids long. CDR1 is SGHRS, CDR2 YFSETQ, per germline.

Only one count was recorded for this clone. This chain joins TRBV15 and TRBJ2-5; D possibly corresponds to TRBD1 (5 bases). CDR3 length equals 13 residues. Germline CDR1 and CDR2: LNHNV and YYDKDF (reference sequence). V shed 0 bases and J shed 3 bases, with 5 bases lying between them. CDR3 amino acids: CATSRDREETQYF. In DNA, the CDR3 is TGTGCCACCAGCAGAGACAGGGAAGAGACCCAGTACTTC.

This clone is a singleton in its sample. CDR3 DNA: TGTGCCAGCAGTTATGGGACAGGGTATCAGCCCCAGCATTTT. It codes for CASSYGTGYQPQHF. The chain joins TRBV5-6 to TRBJ1-5; 9 bases align to TRBD1. Germline assignment: CDR1 SGHDT and CDR2 YYEEEE. This CDR3 has 14 amino acids. J lost 5 bases, V lost 5 bases, and 5 bases had no gene match.

The rearrangement joins TRBV10-1 to TRBJ2-2; 9 bases map to TRBD2. V was pared by 4 bases and J by 1 base, with 4 bases of the junction left unmatched. This CDR3 is 16 amino acids long. Germline V gene lookup returns CDR1 WNHNN and CDR2 SYGVQD (reference sequence). The CDR3 reads CASSGGTSRNTGELFF. CDR3 DNA: TGCGCCAGCAGTGGGGGGACTAGCAGGAACACCGGGGAGCTGTTTTTT.